This TCR beta chain originates from a study of response to subunit inactivated influenza vaccine. A word on this clonotype: Its antigen is unidentified.

TCRdb re-called the RT-PCR reads with MiXCR, one entry per CDR3 protein. The profile covers more than 450,000 distinct CDR3 sequences, with approximately 7.6% appearing a single time and roughly 13% taken by the ten largest. This CDR3 contains 16 residues. V shed 5 bases, J shed 6 bases, and the junction held 11 bases outside the gene matches. Germline V gives CDR1 SEHNR, CDR2 FQNEAQ (reference sequence). Broader study findings: Researchers suggested that each seasonal influenza vaccination recruits few new T cells.

The J gene is TRBJ2-4, the V gene TRBV7-9; TRBD1 aligns across 9 bases. Sequenced material: PBMCs from blood, taken roughly 24 months after vaccination. The receptor's source is a man aged 45-69 years who received an inactivated influenza vaccine. This chain's CDR3 is CASSHTRGQGINIQYF. The CDR3 DNA reads TGTGCCAGCAGCCACACTCGCGGACAGGGGATAAACATTCAGTACTTC.